Presented here are 12 T cell receptor beta chains from one specimen sequenced in a study of control samples from healthy donors and cancer patients. Data came from immunoSEQ multiplex PCR; TCRdb stores just in-frame clones and leaves some out. The sample yields 100,000 to 150,000 clones, about nine tenths seen once. Input material: blood. These receptors came from a man aged 40-49 years in good health.

V usage is TRBV5-4 and J usage is TRBJ1-3; the D gene is possibly TRBD1 (6 bases). The CDR3 length is 16 residues. V dropped 2 bases and J dropped 2 bases, with 14 bases sitting between them. Germline values: CDR1 SGHNT, CDR2 YYREEE (reference sequence). CDR3: CASSFPGAITGNTIYF. For the CDR3, the DNA is TGTGCCAGCAGCTTCCCAGGGGCAATCACTGGAAACACCATATATTTT. Filled out from reference TRBV5-4 and TRBJ1-3, the complete variable domain reads ETGVTQSPTHLIKTRGQQVTLRCSSQSGHNTVSWYQQALGQGPQFIFQYYREEENGRGNFPPRFSGLQFPNYSSELNVNALELDDSALYLCASSFPGAITGNTIYFGEGSWLTVV.

This chain uses TRBV2 with TRBJ1-3; D unresolved. V lost 2 bases and J 0 bases, leaving 5 bases between the germline ends. From germline, CDR1 is SNHLY and CDR2 FYNNEI. CDR3 size: 14 residues. CDR3 in DNA: TGTGCCAGCAGTGAACTGTCCTCTGGAAACACCATATATTTT. Protein sequence: CASSELSSGNTIYF.

The V and J genes are TRBV7-9 and TRBJ2-5; D gene unclear. Germline V gene sequence: CDR1 SEHNR, CDR2 FQNEAQ (reference sequence). The CDR3 sequence is 13 residues long. Trimming cost V 5 bases and J 4 bases, with 11 bases left between them. The CDR3 spells CASSPGSRETQYF. CDR3 DNA sequence: TGTGCCAGCAGCCCCGGGTCAAGAGAGACCCAGTACTTC.

This chain uses TRBV10-2 with TRBJ2-7; D is possibly TRBD2 (7 bases). Germline CDR1 and CDR2: WSHSY and SAAADI. This CDR3 has 13 amino acids. V dropped 3 bases and J dropped 4 bases, with 10 bases sitting between them. CDR3 coding DNA: TGCGCCAGCAGTGAAGGGGGAGGGTACGAGCAGTACTTC. It specifies CASSEGGGYEQYF.

V usage is TRBV5-1 and J usage is TRBJ2-5; TRBD1 matches 9 bases. Germline values: CDR1 SGHRS, CDR2 YFSETQ. V was clipped by 3 bases and J by 4 bases; unmatched bases: 7. The CDR3 runs 15 residues. The CDR3 DNA reads as TGCGCCAGCAGCTCAAGGGACAGGGTAGCAGAGACCCAGTACTTC. Translation gives CASSSRDRVAETQYF.

This sequence joins TRBV18 and TRBJ2-5, with D unresolved. The CDR3 is made up of 14 amino acids. The germline V and J ends were trimmed by 2 bases and 1 base, with 8 bases remaining between them. CDR1 and CDR2 (germline): KGHSH, LQKENI. CDR3 residues: CASSPGQLQETQYF. The CDR3, as DNA: TGTGCCAGCTCACCAGGTCAGCTCCAAGAGACCCAGTACTTC.

The V call is TRBV6-2 or TRBV6-3, the J call TRBJ2-7, with TRBD1 identical over 9 bases. This CDR3 has 13 residues. CDR1 MNHEY and CDR2 SVGEGT come from the germline V gene. With V trimmed by 4 bases and J by 3 bases, 1 base remained unmatched. The CDR3, as DNA: TGTGCCAGCAGTTGGGGACAGGGCTACGAGCAGTACTTC. This codes for CASSWGQGYEQYF.

The chain has TRBV18 and TRBJ2-7, with 8 positions matching TRBD1. This CDR3 has 14 residues. The V gene's germline CDR1 is KGHSH and CDR2 LQKENI. The trim removed 2 bases at V and 0 bases at J, leaving 0 bases unmatched. CDR3 in amino acids: CASSPDRGSYEQYF. The CDR3 bases are TGTGCCAGCTCACCAGACAGGGGCTCCTACGAGCAGTACTTC.

This chain joins TRBV7-7 and TRBJ2-3; D is perhaps TRBD2 (6 bases). Germline V gene sequence: CDR1 SSHAT, CDR2 FNYEAQ (reference sequence). The CDR3 length is 12 residues. The V and J ends lost 5 bases and 6 bases respectively, with 9 bases between them. CDR3 nucleotides: TGTGCCAGCAGCGCGGGACGGGATACGCAGTATTTT. As protein: CASSAGRDTQYF.

The chain joins TRBV4-1 to TRBJ2-1; 8 nucleotides align to TRBD1. The CDR3 has 15 amino acids. Losses at the gene ends were 1 base for V and 8 bases for J; bases not matched to a gene: 7. CDR1 MGHRA and CDR2 YSYEKL come from the germline V gene. The CDR3 here is CASSQVRGQVYEQFF. The DNA for the CDR3 is TGCGCCAGCAGCCAAGTACGGGGACAGGTGTATGAGCAGTTCTTC.

CDR3 coding DNA: TGTGCCAGCAGTTACGGACAAACTGAAAATGGCTACACCTTC. Protein: CASSYGQTENGYTF. The chain links TRBV6-5 to TRBJ1-2; perhaps TRBD1 as D (5 bases). The CDR3 runs 14 residues. Looked up from germline, CDR1 is MNHEY and CDR2 is SVGAGI. V lost 2 bases to trimming and J lost 6 bases, with 13 bases between them.

A few counts support this clone. The chain combines TRBV12-3 or TRBV12-4 with TRBJ2-2, with unresolved D. Trimming removed 5 bases from V and 7 bases from J, with 11 bases in between. CDR3 length: 13 residues. Here the CDR3 DNA reads TGTGCCAGCAGTCCAGGACCCGGCGGGGAGCTGTTTTTT. Its translation: CASSPGPGGELFF.